The 6 T cell receptor beta chains given below trace back to one sample, sequenced in a study of vaccination effects on CD4 cells after COVID-19. At the end of 10 days of culture, CD4+ T cells were isolated. Their SARS-CoV-2 infection, verified by PCR, occurred between March and December 2020. Subjects were given two BNT162b2 or mRNA-1273 vaccine doses. No cognate antigen is known for these TCRs. TCRdb keeps only in-frame clones here, not all; method: immunoSEQ multiplex PCR. The data hold 35,000 to 55,000 clones, with 76% observed a single time. This sample comprised CD4+ T cells from PBMCs cultured without peptide, obtained after COVID-19 vaccination. These receptors were taken from a human donor who had a prior SARS-CoV-2 infection.

This clone was seen a handful of times. CDR3: CASSLSVDNTQYF. The DNA of the CDR3 is TGTGCCAGCAGCTTATCGGTGGATAATACGCAGTATTTT. This chain joins TRBV7-8 and TRBJ2-3, with no clear D. CDR3 length: 13 amino acids. CDR1 SGHVS and CDR2 FQNEAQ come from the germline V gene. V lost 2 bases and J lost 7, with 10 bases in between.

The J gene is TRBJ1-1, the V gene TRBV13; a weak D match, TRBD1 (5 bases). Germline V gene lookup returns CDR1 PRHDT and CDR2 FYEKMQ (reference sequence). The CDR3 has 15 amino acids. V was trimmed by 2 bases and J by 1 base, leaving 11 bases between them. CDR3: CASSLFRGANTEAFF. The CDR3 DNA is TGTGCCAGCAGCTTATTCCGAGGGGCGAACACTGAAGCTTTCTTT.

The rearrangement joins TRBV7-6 to TRBJ1-3, with a tentative D call TRBD1 (5 bases). The CDR3 loop spans 17 amino acids. CDR1 is SGHVS and CDR2 is FNYEAQ in the germline V gene. Trimming cost V 4 bases and J 3 bases, with 19 bases left between them. Here the CDR3 reads CASSYRGRQAVGNTIYF. The CDR3 coding sequence is TGTGCCAGCAGCTATAGGGGACGGCAAGCTGTTGGAAACACCATATATTTT.

V usage is TRBV14 and J usage is TRBJ2-1; tentative D call: TRBD2 (7 bases). V gave up 2 bases and J gave up 4 bases, with 18 bases separating them. Germline values: CDR1 SGHDN, CDR2 FVKESK. The CDR3 runs 17 residues. In DNA, the CDR3 is TGTGCCAGCAGCCAACTTGGCGGGGGCCGGGGTTACAATGAGCAGTTCTTC. Its translation is CASSQLGGGRGYNEQFF.

This chain links TRBV5-1 with TRBJ2-7; no reliable D call. Trimming took 0 bases from V and 2 from J, leaving 9 bases between them. This CDR3 spans 14 amino acids. Germline-derived CDR1 and CDR2 are SGHRS and YFSETQ. For the CDR3, the DNA is TGCGCCAGCAGCTTGGCACCAGAGGCCTACGAGCAGTACTTC. This encodes CASSLAPEAYEQYF. Full variable domain (missing parts from reference TRBV5-1 and TRBJ2-7): KAGVTQTPRYLIKTRGQQVTLSCSPISGHRSVSWYQQTPGQGLQFLFEYFSETQRNKGNFPGRFSGRQFSNSRSEMNVSTLELGDSALYLCASSLAPEAYEQYFGPGTRLTVT.

The chain is built from TRBV18 and TRBJ2-3; D ambiguous. V lost 6 bases and J 8 bases, leaving 9 bases between the germline ends. This CDR3 has 11 residues. Germline CDR1 reads KGHSH; CDR2 reads LQKENI. CDR3 residues: CASSPGGTQYF. CDR3 DNA: TGTGCCAGCTCCCCGGGCGGTACGCAGTATTTT.